This T cell receptor (beta chain) was recovered during a study of spatial heterogeneity in lung cancer. Study information: Raw reads showed each unique TCR and UMI combination turning up more than ten times on average.

The time point is: sample taken at primary tumor resection. Donation came from roughly 72 patients with untreated early-stage non-small cell lung cancer. TCRs were sequenced from unsorted whole RNA of tumor, nontumor lung or PBMC. TCRdb reanalysed the 5' RACE reads using MiXCR and keeps one entry per CDR3 protein. The data show over a thousand distinct CDR3 sequences, about 12% seen once. CDR1 is ENHRY, CDR2 SYGVKD, per germline. Trimming removed 2 bases at V and 0 bases at J, with 14 bases between. CDR3 length equals 17 residues. Relative to its sample, this clonotype is medium-sized. The chain combines TRBV10-3 with TRBJ2-1, with D possibly matching TRBD2 (6 bases). This sequence was found in a male donor with early-stage non-small cell lung cancer. Sequenced material: normal lung tissue next to the tumor, taken at surgery. CDR3 DNA sequence: TGTGCCATCAGTGAGCCGGGGGTTCCGAGCTCCTACAATGAGCAGTTCTTC. It is translated as CAISEPGVPSSYNEQFF.